This T cell receptor (beta chain) was sequenced in a study of identical twins. Findings of the study overall: Analyses of zero insertions could, in part, be confounded by invariant MAIT and iNKT cells.

V was shortened by 4 bases and J by 6 bases, with 16 bases between the two germline ends. The CDR3 totals 13 residues. CDR1 DFQATT and CDR2 SNEGSKA come from the germline V gene (reference sequence). A note on this clonotype: No antigen is known for it.

Unique molecular identifiers were in the cDNA, with template-switch universal primer binding. MiXCR, run by TCRdb on the 5' RACE reads, gives a single entry per CDR3 protein. The sample lists 400,000 to 550,000 distinct CDR3 sequences; 24% were seen once. A further study also used this sample, focusing on T cells expressing NK-cell markers. That study reports: Similarly, these clonotypes led the CD3+CD56-NKG2C+ fraction as well in a few donors.

Sequencing was carried out using CD4+ T cells sorted from blood. This clonotype was sampled from a woman under 30 in good health. The genes are TRBV20-1 and TRBJ2-7, with TRBD2 as a possible D gene (7 bases). CDR3: CSANLGGQAEQYF. As DNA, the CDR3 is TGCAGTGCTAATTTGGGGGGGCAGGCCGAGCAGTACTTC.